Below, 27 T cell receptor beta chains from the same sample are listed, as sequenced in a study of blood T cell repertoires in COVID-19. The data were produced by immunoSEQ multiplex PCR, yet TCRdb's version contains in-frame clones alone and is incomplete. The profile covers about 130,000 clones, with 80% to 95% appearing a single time and around 2% taken by the ten largest. The sequencing sample was made of peripheral blood. The receptors were gathered from a man aged 50 to 60 with COVID-19, enrolled during active disease.

This sequence joins TRBV11-3 and TRBJ2-5; the match to TRBD1 covers 9 bases. CDR3 length: 15 amino acids. Germline V gene lookup returns CDR1 SGHNT and CDR2 YENEEA. With 3 bases clipped from V and 4 bases from J, the junction kept 6 bases outside the gene matches. The CDR3 nucleotides are TGTGCCAGCAGCTTCCGGGACAGGGAAGGAGAGACCCAGTACTTC. Protein product: CASSFRDREGETQYF.

The chain is built from TRBV7-9 and TRBJ1-1, with a tentative D call TRBD1 (5 bases). CDR1 and CDR2 (germline): SEHNR, FQNEAQ (reference sequence). V lost 3 bases to trimming and J lost 1 base, with 12 bases between them. This CDR3 spans 15 amino acids. DNA for the CDR3: TGTGCCAGCAGCTTTGGAAGCGGGGCGAACACTGAAGCTTTCTTT. Protein product: CASSFGSGANTEAFF.

V and J are TRBV27 and TRBJ2-1; D is possibly TRBD1 (6 bases). Germline V gene sequence: CDR1 MNHEY, CDR2 SMNVEV (reference sequence). This CDR3 is 16 amino acids long. The V and J ends lost 5 bases and 1 base respectively, with 15 bases between them. In DNA form, the CDR3 reads TGTGCCAGCAGTCACGGACAGCTACCGTCCTACAATGAGCAGTTCTTC. It specifies CASSHGQLPSYNEQFF.

This clone appeared once. The rearrangement joins TRBV3-1 (or the pseudogene TRBV3-2) to TRBJ1-1; weak D call: TRBD1 (6 bases). Germline V gene data show CDR1 as LGHDT and CDR2 as YNNKEL (reference sequence). The CDR3 runs 13 residues. Between the trimmed V and J ends, which lost 0 bases and 10 bases, there was a span of 12 bases. CDR3 loop: CASSQEGHFVAFF. The CDR3 region has the DNA TGTGCCAGCAGCCAAGAGGGACATTTCGTAGCTTTCTTT.

The chain employs TRBV5-1 and TRBJ2-3; weak D call: TRBD2 (5 bases). V lost 4 bases to trimming and J lost 5 bases, with 17 bases between them. The CDR3 spans 15 residues. The germline V gene encodes CDR1 SGHRS and CDR2 YFSETQ. Here the CDR3 reads CASSDIEEVGDTQYF. CDR3 DNA sequence: TGCGCCAGCAGCGACATAGAGGAGGTGGGAGATACGCAGTATTTT.

The chain combines TRBV5-1 with TRBJ1-3; 8 nucleotides match TRBD1. Trimming cost V 2 bases and J 0 bases; bases outside gene matches: 4. CDR3 length equals 16 residues. Germline V gene lookup returns CDR1 SGHRS and CDR2 YFSETQ. As DNA, the CDR3 is TGCGCCAGCAGCTTCTCCGGACAGGGCTCTGGAAACACCATATATTTT. Translating it yields CASSFSGQGSGNTIYF.

This clone was observed a single time. J is TRBJ2-7 and V is TRBV7-3; 9 positions agree with TRBD1. The CDR3 is 14 residues long. The trim removed 1 base at V and 4 bases at J, leaving 2 bases unmatched. CDR1 SGHTA and CDR2 FQGTGA come from the germline V gene. The CDR3 DNA reads as TGTGCCAGCAGCTTAAGGGGGACAGGGTACGAGCAGTACGTC. Its translation is CASSLRGTGYEQYV.

On this clone itself: The sample contains more than one DNA sequence encoding this CDR3. The J gene is TRBJ2-5, the V gene TRBV20-1, with D unclear. The CDR3 is made up of 11 amino acids. Deletions cut 6 bases from V and 4 bases from J, with 9 bases between. Per germline, CDR1 DFQATT and CDR2 SNEGSKA (reference sequence). CDR3 in DNA: TGCAGTGCCCGGGTGGGAGAGACCCAGTACTTC. Translated: CSARVGETQYF.

A note on this clone: One junction end does not reproduce the germline sequence, and a read error may be involved. The chain links TRBV6-1 to TRBJ2-6; unclear D gene. This CDR3 has 15 amino acids. CDR1 MNHNS and CDR2 SASEGT come from the germline V gene. The CDR3 region is CASREAKSGANVLTF. In DNA form, the CDR3 reads TGTGCCAGCAGGGAAGCTAAATCTGGGGCCAACGTCCTGACTTTC.

V gene TRBV6-5 combines with J gene TRBJ2-1; 11 bases fit TRBD1. V shed 6 bases, J shed 8 bases, and the junction held 3 bases outside the gene matches. Germline-derived CDR1 and CDR2 are MNHEY and SVGAGI. The CDR3 has 13 amino acids. In nucleotides, the CDR3 is TGTGCCAGCAGGAGGACAGGGGGCTATGAGCAGTTCTTC. Protein product: CASRRTGGYEQFF.

A single count supports this clone. The chain joins TRBV7-2 to TRBJ2-5; D not certain. Deletions cut 5 bases from V and 2 bases from J, with 3 bases between. This CDR3 comprises 11 residues. Germline V gene sequence: CDR1 SGHTA, CDR2 FQGNSA. Written as DNA, the CDR3 is TGTGCCAGCAGCGCGCAAGAGACCCAGTACTTC. Its protein is CASSAQETQYF.

The chain has TRBV19 and TRBJ2-7, with TRBD1 matching over 7 bases. The CDR3 length is 16 residues. V shed 5 bases and J 6 bases; nucleotides not matched to a gene: 16. The germline V gene encodes CDR1 LNHDA and CDR2 SQIVND (reference sequence). CDR3 region: CASSLNPQGRYGEQYF. CDR3 nucleotide sequence: TGTGCCAGTAGTCTAAACCCACAGGGGCGGTACGGCGAGCAGTACTTC.

V gene TRBV2 combines with J gene TRBJ2-2; D uncertain. The germline V gene encodes CDR1 SNHLY and CDR2 FYNNEI. The CDR3 has 12 residues. V was cut by 7 bases and J by 1 base, with 4 bases left in between. CDR3 region: CASNQNTGELFF. CDR3 nucleotides: TGTGCCAGCAATCAGAACACCGGGGAGCTGTTTTTT.

V and J are TRBV7-2 and TRBJ1-2; TRBD1 is a possible D gene (6 bases). The germline gives CDR1 SGHTA, CDR2 FQGNSA. The CDR3 is 13 amino acids. The V and J ends lost 5 bases and 8 bases respectively, with 15 bases between them. CDR3 coding DNA: TGTGCCAGCAGCGAACAGGGATGGGACGGCTACACCTTC. This gives the protein CASSEQGWDGYTF.

The V and J genes are TRBV3-1 (or the pseudogene TRBV3-2) and TRBJ2-3; weak D call: TRBD2 (6 bases). The CDR3 sequence is 14 residues long. CDR1 LGHDT and CDR2 YNNKEL come from the germline V gene (reference sequence). With 5 bases removed from V and 1 base from J, the gap between germline ends came to 10 bases. The CDR3 nucleotides are TGTGCCAGCAGCGCACTAGCCCGCACAGATACGCAGTATTTT. Its translation: CASSALARTDTQYF.

The chain joins TRBV12-3 or TRBV12-4 to TRBJ1-2; D is unclear. V gave up 4 bases and J gave up 8 bases, with 14 bases separating them. The CDR3 is 13 residues long. DNA for the CDR3: TGTGCCAGCAGTTCAGGAGGTCAGGCGGGCTACACCTTC. Translating gives CASSSGGQAGYTF.

The gene calls are TRBV7-2 and TRBJ2-1, with D possibly being TRBD2 (6 bases). Looked up from germline, CDR1 is SGHTA and CDR2 is FQGNSA. The CDR3 is made up of 15 amino acids. Trimming took 4 bases from V and 7 from J, leaving 17 bases between them. The CDR3 loop reads CASSSQSGLFNEQFF. CDR3 coding DNA: TGTGCCAGCAGCTCCCAAAGCGGGTTGTTTAATGAGCAGTTCTTC.

CDR3 amino acids: CASSLQGNEKLFF. The CDR3 bases are TGTGCCAGCAGTCTCCAGGGAAATGAAAAACTGTTTTTT. The J gene is TRBJ1-4, the V gene TRBV6-5; D is perhaps TRBD1 (5 bases). The germline V and J ends were trimmed by 5 bases and 5 bases, with 9 bases remaining between them. The CDR3 totals 13 residues. Germline CDR1 MNHEY, CDR2 SVGAGI.

This rearrangement joins TRBV7-2 to TRBJ1-5, with 7 bases aligning to TRBD1. V shed 3 bases and J 6 bases; nucleotides not matched to a gene: 5. In germline, CDR1 is SGHTA, CDR2 FQGNSA. The CDR3 totals 14 residues. CDR3 sequence: CASSLTGHSQPQHF. The CDR3 nucleotides are TGTGCCAGCAGCTTGACAGGGCACAGTCAGCCCCAGCATTTT.

V usage is TRBV2 and J usage is TRBJ1-2; TRBD1 is a possible D gene (6 bases). The CDR3 totals 12 residues. Trimming left V 6 bases short and J 6 bases short, with 11 bases between. Looked up from germline, CDR1 is SNHLY and CDR2 is FYNNEI. The CDR3 protein is CASSPNRDGYTF. CDR3 nucleotide sequence: TGTGCCAGCAGCCCTAACAGGGATGGCTACACCTTC. Full variable domain (rest looked up from reference TRBV2 and TRBJ1-2): EPEVTQTPSHQVTQMGQEVILRCVPISNHLYFYWYRQILGQKVEFLVSFYNNEISEKSEIFDDQFSVERPDGSNFTLKIRSTKLEDSAMYFCASSPNRDGYTFGSGTRLTVV.

This chain uses TRBV5-1 with TRBJ2-7, with D tentatively TRBD2 (6 bases). V dropped 0 bases and J dropped 2 bases, with 9 bases sitting between them. CDR3 size: 14 residues. The germline gives CDR1 SGHRS, CDR2 YFSETQ. CDR3 sequence: CASSLDGGAYEQYF. The CDR3 coding sequence is TGCGCCAGCAGCTTGGACGGCGGGGCCTACGAGCAGTACTTC.

The chain employs TRBV6-1 and TRBJ1-3; no firm D call. Germline-derived CDR1 and CDR2 are MNHNS and SASEGT. V was pared by 1 base and J by 0 bases, with 7 bases between. The CDR3 has 15 amino acids. This CDR3 reads CASSEEENSGNTIYF. The DNA for the CDR3 is TGTGCCAGCAGTGAAGAGGAGAACTCTGGAAACACCATATATTTT.

The rearrangement links TRBV7-9 to TRBJ2-3, with D tentatively TRBD1 (6 bases). This CDR3 region has 16 residues. The germline V and J ends were trimmed by 5 bases and 0 bases, with 15 bases remaining between them. Germline CDR1 and CDR2: SEHNR and FQNEAQ (reference sequence). Here the CDR3 DNA reads TGTGCCAGCAGCCCCGGGGACACAACTAGCACAGATACGCAGTATTTT. The encoded protein is CASSPGDTTSTDTQYF.

This clone was counted between two and nine times. The genes are TRBV24-1 and TRBJ2-3; 7 bases are shared with TRBD1. This CDR3 is 15 amino acids long. Trimming removed 2 bases from V and 3 bases from J; junction bases left unmatched: 4. CDR1 and CDR2 (germline): KGHDR, SFDVKD. CDR3 in DNA: TGTGCCACCAGTGATTCCGGGACAGTAACAGATACGCAGTATTTT. Amino acids: CATSDSGTVTDTQYF.

The chain joins TRBV10-2 to TRBJ2-2; 10 bases match TRBD1. This CDR3 comprises 16 residues. The germline V gene has CDR1 WSHSY and CDR2 SAAADI. J lost 5 bases, V lost 6 bases, and 9 bases had no gene match. For the CDR3, the DNA is TGCGCCAGCAGGAAACACGGACAGGGGGGAACCGGGGAGCTGTTTTTT. Translation gives CASRKHGQGGTGELFF.

The chain has TRBV28 and TRBJ1-6; D not resolved. CDR3 length: 19 amino acids. V gave up 3 bases and J gave up 0 bases, with 18 bases separating them. Germline V CDR1 and CDR2: MDHEN, SYDVKM. CDR3 sequence: CASSLAGFGAGSYNSPLHF. DNA of the CDR3: TGTGCCAGCAGTTTGGCCGGTTTTGGAGCGGGCTCCTATAATTCACCCCTCCACTTT. Combining the CDR3 with reference TRBV28 and TRBJ1-6 gives the whole variable domain DVKVTQSSRYLVKRTGEKVFLECVQDMDHENMFWYRQDPGLGLRLIYFSYDVKMKEKGDIPEGYSVSREKKERFSLILESASTNQTSMYLCASSLAGFGAGSYNSPLHFGNGTRLTVT.

The chain combines TRBV2 with TRBJ2-7; perhaps TRBD1 as D (5 bases). Trimming stripped 6 bases from V and 0 bases from J, with 6 bases between. The germline gives CDR1 SNHLY, CDR2 FYNNEI. The CDR3 is 12 residues long. The CDR3 region is CASRDNSYEQYV. CDR3 sequence (DNA): TGTGCCAGCAGGGACAACTCCTACGAGCAGTACGTC.